The 32 T cell receptor beta chains presented below share a single source sample, sequenced in a study of cytomegalovirus exposure and HLA in healthy donors. Using immunoSEQ multiplex PCR, the repertoire was profiled, and TCRdb retains in-frame clones only, with some absent. The sample lists about 260,000 clones, 90% occurring once. The source material was PBMCs. These TCRs come from a woman aged 25 to 39 in good health and CMV-seronegative.

The chain couples TRBV29-1 to TRBJ2-7; TRBD1 matches at 11 bases. V gave up 0 bases and J gave up 0 bases; unmatched junction bases: 10. This CDR3 comprises 18 residues. Germline V gene sequence: CDR1 SQVTM, CDR2 ANQGSEA. CDR3 amino acids: CSVEEGRDGTGGSYEQYF. The CDR3 DNA reads TGCAGCGTTGAAGAAGGCCGGGATGGGACAGGGGGCTCCTACGAGCAGTACTTC.

The V call is TRBV7-2, the J call TRBJ2-1; 7 bases fit TRBD2. There are 13 residues in the CDR3. The trim removed 3 bases at V and 9 bases at J, leaving 5 bases unmatched. In germline, CDR1 is SGHTA, CDR2 FQGNSA. CDR3 sequence (DNA): TGTGCCAGCAGCTTGGCGGGAGTTGGTGAGCAGTTCTTC. Its translation: CASSLAGVGEQFF. Drawing the rest from reference TRBV7-2 and TRBJ2-1, the complete variable domain is GAGVSQSPSNKVTEKGKDVELRCDPISGHTALYWYRQSLGQGLEFLIYFQGNSAPDKSGLPSDRFSAERTGGSVSTLTIQRTQQEDSAVYLCASSLAGVGEQFFGPGTRLTVL.

CDR3 protein: CASSPWGGTEAFF. The CDR3 bases are TGTGCCAGCTCACCATGGGGTGGCACTGAAGCTTTCTTT. This rearrangement joins TRBV18 to TRBJ1-1; no firm D call. Germline values: CDR1 KGHSH, CDR2 LQKENI. The CDR3 is made up of 13 amino acids. V gave up 2 bases and J gave up 4 bases, with 8 bases separating them.

The J gene is TRBJ2-4, the V gene TRBV7-9; D gene unclear. The CDR3 is made up of 16 amino acids. Germline V gene lookup returns CDR1 SEHNR and CDR2 FQNEAQ (reference sequence). With 2 bases removed from V and 0 bases from J, the gap between germline ends came to 11 bases. The CDR3 sequence: CASSLTGSLAKNIQYF. The CDR3 coding sequence is TGTGCCAGCAGCTTAACTGGGTCACTAGCCAAAAACATTCAGTACTTC.

The chain employs TRBV25-1 and TRBJ2-3, with 7 bases identical to TRBD2. Germline CDR1 reads MGHDK; CDR2 reads SYGVNS. The CDR3 consists of 14 residues. V dropped 6 bases and J dropped 7; count of bases not matched to a gene: 10. CDR3 in amino acids: CASSGGGAVNTQYF. DNA of the CDR3: TGTGCCAGCAGCGGGGGAGGGGCCGTAAATACGCAGTATTTT. The full variable domain, rest sourced from reference TRBV25-1 and TRBJ2-3, is EADIYQTPRYLVIGTGKKITLECSQTMGHDKMYWYQQDPGMELHLIHYSYGVNSTEKGDLSSESTVSRIRTEHFPLTLESARPSHTSQYLCASSGGGAVNTQYFGPGTRLTVL.

J is TRBJ2-7 and V is TRBV7-3, with TRBD2 matching over 7 bases. The CDR3 spans 15 residues. Germline CDR1 is SGHTA and CDR2 is FQGTGA. J lost 2 bases, V lost 2 bases, and 6 bases had no gene match. The chain's CDR3 is CASSLAAGNPYEQYF. CDR3 sequence (DNA): TGTGCCAGCAGCTTAGCAGCGGGAAACCCCTACGAGCAGTACTTC.

V gene TRBV9 combines with J gene TRBJ2-7, with D perhaps TRBD1 or TRBD2 (6 bases each). Trimming shortened V by 3 bases and J by 3 bases, and 13 bases separated the two germline ends. The germline V gene has CDR1 SGDLS and CDR2 YYNGEE. The CDR3 is made up of 14 amino acids. The DNA of the CDR3 is TGTGCCAGCAGCGGGGAAGGGGGGATCTACGAGCAGTACTTC. Translation gives CASSGEGGIYEQYF.

V usage is TRBV30 and J usage is TRBJ1-1; D is uncertain. Trimming removed 3 bases at V and 4 bases at J, with 9 bases between. Germline CDR1 and CDR2: GTSNPN and SVGIG (reference sequence). The CDR3 contains 12 residues. This CDR3 is CAWRGITTEAFF. DNA of the CDR3: TGTGCCTGGAGGGGTATTACCACTGAAGCTTTCTTT.

V and J are TRBV2 and TRBJ2-1; weak D call: TRBD2 (5 bases). Germline values: CDR1 SNHLY, CDR2 FYNNEI. V lost 5 bases, J lost 0 bases, and 8 bases lay in between. The CDR3 loop spans 14 amino acids. The CDR3 loop is CASSRLRSYNEQFF. Here the CDR3 DNA reads TGTGCCAGCAGTAGACTACGCTCCTACAATGAGCAGTTCTTC.

The chain uses TRBV4-3 and TRBJ1-3, with D perhaps TRBD1 (6 bases). The V and J ends lost 4 bases and 8 bases respectively, with 12 bases between them. Germline V gene lookup returns CDR1 LGHNA and CDR2 YSLEER. The CDR3 is 13 amino acids. CDR3 sequence reads: CASSPRRGDTIYF. DNA of the CDR3: TGCGCCAGCAGCCCCAGGAGGGGGGACACCATATATTTT.

The table lists this clone with a few counts. This sequence joins TRBV19 and TRBJ2-3; D is undetermined. Germline CDR1 LNHDA, CDR2 SQIVND (reference sequence). This CDR3 contains 14 residues. Trimming pared 1 base from V and 3 bases from J, leaving 8 bases between. CDR3: CASSIVPVTDTQYF. Here the CDR3 DNA reads TGTGCCAGTAGTATAGTCCCCGTAACAGATACGCAGTATTTT.

Details on this clone: A much bigger clone sits one base away, suggesting this may be a read error. The chain recombines TRBV6-1 with TRBJ2-7; the match to TRBD1 covers 10 bases. The length of the CDR3 is 14 residues. V gave up 1 base and J gave up 3 bases; unmatched junction bases: 0. From germline, CDR1 is MNHNS and CDR2 SASEGT. The CDR3 spells CASSEGTGGYEQYF. The CDR3 nucleotides are TGTGCCAGCAGTGAAGGGACAGGGGGCTACGAGCAGTACTTC.

V is TRBV6-5 and J is TRBJ1-4; D unresolved. Germline V CDR1 and CDR2: MNHEY, SVGAGI. CDR3 length: 14 residues. The germline V and J ends were trimmed by 6 bases and 8 bases, with 16 bases remaining between them. The CDR3 loop is CASRDSGGWEKLFF. CDR3 bases: TGTGCCAGCAGGGATTCGGGAGGTTGGGAAAAACTGTTTTTT.

V usage is TRBV28 and J usage is TRBJ2-7; 13 bases fit TRBD2. The trim removed 3 bases at V and 5 bases at J, leaving 7 bases unmatched. The CDR3 loop spans 16 amino acids. From germline, CDR1 is MDHEN and CDR2 SYDVKM. CDR3 loop: CASSLSLAGGPHEQYF. CDR3 nucleotides: TGTGCCAGCAGTTTGTCACTAGCGGGAGGGCCGCACGAGCAGTACTTC.

The J gene is TRBJ1-1, the V gene TRBV14; D possibly corresponds to TRBD1 (5 bases). There are 16 residues in the CDR3. Trimming removed 6 bases from V and 0 bases from J, with 17 bases in between. CDR1 SGHDN and CDR2 FVKESK come from the germline V gene. CDR3 DNA sequence: TGTGCCAGCAGTCGAAACACGGGACGGTTGAACACTGAAGCTTTCTTT. Protein sequence: CASSRNTGRLNTEAFF.

This chain connects TRBV28 to TRBJ2-7; 9 bases agree with TRBD1. CDR3 size: 15 residues. CDR1 MDHEN and CDR2 SYDVKM come from the germline V gene. The junction had 7 bases not matched to a gene; V was cut back by 7 bases and J by 0 bases. CDR3 nucleotide sequence: TGTGCCAGCATCCGTGGGACAGGGAGCTCCTACGAGCAGTACTTC. This encodes CASIRGTGSSYEQYF. Complete variable domain (other parts from reference TRBV28 and TRBJ2-7): DVKVTQSSRYLVKRTGEKVFLECVQDMDHENMFWYRQDPGLGLRLIYFSYDVKMKEKGDIPEGYSVSREKKERFSLILESASTNQTSMYLCASIRGTGSSYEQYFGPGTRLTVT.

The chain combines TRBV4-1 with TRBJ2-7; D gene unclear. Germline loops: CDR1 MGHRA, CDR2 YSYEKL. The CDR3 totals 14 residues. Trimming stripped 1 base from V and 2 bases from J, with 9 bases between. The CDR3 loop is CASSQGEGPYEQYF. CDR3 in DNA: TGCGCCAGCAGCCAAGGCGAAGGACCCTACGAGCAGTACTTC.

This sequence joins TRBV4-3 and TRBJ2-1; 9 nucleotides line up with TRBD2. CDR1 LGHNA and CDR2 YSLEER come from the germline V gene. The CDR3 runs 16 residues. The trim removed 0 bases at V and 8 bases at J, leaving 8 bases unmatched. The CDR3 here is CASSQEVSGSSYEQFF. The DNA for the CDR3 is TGCGCCAGCAGCCAAGAAGTTAGCGGGAGTTCCTATGAGCAGTTCTTC.

The chain uses TRBV2 and TRBJ2-7; the D gene is possibly TRBD1 (5 bases). The CDR3 runs 14 residues. Per germline, CDR1 SNHLY and CDR2 FYNNEI. V lost 8 bases and J lost 0, with 14 bases in between. The CDR3 region has the DNA TGTGCCAGCGGACCAGGGTATTTCTCCTACGAGCAGTACTTC. Translation: CASGPGYFSYEQYF.

This clone was observed a single time. The rearrangement uses TRBV19 and TRBJ2-7; maybe TRBD1 (5 bases). The V and J ends lost 3 bases and 5 bases respectively, with 14 bases between them. The CDR3 loop spans 14 amino acids. Looked up from germline, CDR1 is LNHDA and CDR2 is SQIVND (reference sequence). CDR3: CASSIGQGWNEQYF. The DNA for the CDR3 is TGTGCCAGTAGTATTGGCCAGGGCTGGAACGAGCAGTACTTC. The full variable domain, with the rest looked up from reference TRBV19 and TRBJ2-7, is DGGITQSPKYLFRKEGQNVTLSCEQNLNHDAMYWYRQDPGQGLRLIYYSQIVNDFQKGDIAEGYSVSREKKESFPLTVTSAQKNPTAFYLCASSIGQGWNEQYFGPGTRLTVT.

The CDR3 reads CASSLSFWRQFF. In DNA form, the CDR3 reads TGTGCCAGCAGCTTAAGCTTCTGGCGGCAGTTCTTC. The chain recombines TRBV7-8 with TRBJ2-1; no definite D call. CDR3 size: 12 residues. Trimming removed 2 bases from V and 12 bases from J, with 11 bases in between. Germline CDR1 reads SGHVS; CDR2 reads FQNEAQ.

The chain recombines TRBV5-5 with TRBJ1-2, with 8 nucleotides matching TRBD1. The CDR3 totals 13 residues. V shed 3 bases, J shed 2 bases, and the junction held 0 bases outside the gene matches. Germline CDR1 reads SGHKS; CDR2 reads YYEKEE (reference sequence). The CDR3 sequence: CASSSGGNYGYTF. The CDR3 bases are TGTGCCAGCAGCTCAGGGGGCAACTATGGCTACACCTTC.

The rearrangement links TRBV15 to TRBJ2-7, with 14 positions matching TRBD2. Looked up from germline, CDR1 is LNHNV and CDR2 is YYDKDF (reference sequence). V lost 4 bases to trimming and J lost 1 base; unmatched junction nucleotides: 9. This CDR3 has 18 amino acids. The DNA of the CDR3 is TGTGCCACCAGCACGACTAGCGGGAGGGCCGTTGATTCCTACGAGCAGTACTTC. Residues: CATSTTSGRAVDSYEQYF.

V usage is TRBV18 and J usage is TRBJ2-3; D tentatively fits TRBD1 or TRBD2 (6 bases each). CDR1 is KGHSH and CDR2 is LQKENI in the germline V gene. The CDR3 sequence is 15 residues long. Trimming pared 3 bases from V and 5 bases from J, leaving 15 bases between. The DNA for the CDR3 is TGTGCCAGCTCACCGGTCGGGGGCGGTAGAGATACGCAGTATTTT. Residues: CASSPVGGGRDTQYF.

The chain employs TRBV7-6 and TRBJ2-1; D is undetermined. V was clipped by 1 base and J by 6 bases, with 13 bases between them. This CDR3 comprises 15 residues. Germline CDR1 reads SGHVS; CDR2 reads FNYEAQ. CDR3 region: CASSLVWGPGNEQFF. The DNA of the CDR3 is TGTGCCAGCAGCTTAGTCTGGGGTCCAGGCAATGAGCAGTTCTTC.

The V and J genes are TRBV2 and TRBJ2-7; 9 bases fit TRBD1. The V segment lost 7 bases and the J segment 8 bases; nucleotides outside the gene matches: 12. The CDR3 runs 14 residues. Germline CDR1 and CDR2: SNHLY and FYNNEI. CDR3 sequence reads: CASTRDRATYKQYF. The DNA for the CDR3 is TGTGCCAGCACCCGGGACAGGGCGACTTATAAGCAGTACTTC.

The rearrangement links TRBV20-1 to TRBJ1-1; no definite D call. Germline V CDR1 and CDR2: DFQATT, SNEGSKA (reference sequence). The CDR3 is 11 amino acids. V was clipped by 6 bases and J by 3 bases, with 8 bases between them. In DNA, the CDR3 is TGCAGTGCCAAGATGGACACTGAAGCTTTCTTT. Its protein product is CSAKMDTEAFF.

J is TRBJ2-7 and V is TRBV7-9, with TRBD2 as a possible D gene (7 bases). The CDR3 sequence is 14 residues long. The V and J ends lost 5 bases and 4 bases respectively, with 15 bases between them. The germline V gene has CDR1 SEHNR and CDR2 FQNEAQ (reference sequence). Written as DNA, the CDR3 is TGTGCCAGCAGCCCTGACGGGGGGCCTTACGAGCAGTACTTC. This sequence encodes CASSPDGGPYEQYF.

This clone was found once. The CDR3 loop reads CASSALGPWTDTYEQYF. CDR3 nucleotides: TGTGCCAGCAGTGCACTAGGGCCTTGGACCGATACCTACGAGCAGTACTTC. The genes are TRBV27 and TRBJ2-7; a weak D match, TRBD2 (5 bases). Trimming took off 5 bases at V and 2 bases at J, with 22 bases between the two ends. The CDR3 runs to 17 residues. Germline CDR1 reads MNHEY; CDR2 reads SMNVEV (reference sequence).

The chain joins TRBV5-6 to TRBJ2-3; a possible D gene is TRBD2 (6 bases). The germline V gene encodes CDR1 SGHDT and CDR2 YYEEEE. V was cut by 1 base and J by 3 bases, with 9 bases left in between. The CDR3 has 14 amino acids. In nucleotides, the CDR3 is TGTGCCAGCAGCTTGAGGGGACTGACAGATACGCAGTATTTT. This encodes CASSLRGLTDTQYF.

The chain joins TRBV11-3 to TRBJ2-7; 7 nucleotides align to TRBD2. The length of the CDR3 is 14 residues. Trimming took 1 base from V and 3 from J; bases not matched to a gene: 3. Per the germline V gene, CDR1 is SGHNT and CDR2 is YENEEA. The CDR3 region is CASSLVASGYEQYF. The CDR3 DNA reads as TGTGCCAGCAGCTTAGTGGCTAGCGGCTACGAGCAGTACTTC.

V and J are TRBV7-8 and TRBJ2-1, with 12 bases matching TRBD2. CDR3 length: 16 residues. With 4 bases clipped from V and 6 bases from J, the junction kept 7 bases outside the gene matches. Germline assignment: CDR1 SGHVS and CDR2 FQNEAQ. The CDR3 loop is CASSSRLAGEGNEQFF. The CDR3 DNA follows: TGTGCCAGCAGCTCACGACTAGCGGGAGAGGGCAATGAGCAGTTCTTC.